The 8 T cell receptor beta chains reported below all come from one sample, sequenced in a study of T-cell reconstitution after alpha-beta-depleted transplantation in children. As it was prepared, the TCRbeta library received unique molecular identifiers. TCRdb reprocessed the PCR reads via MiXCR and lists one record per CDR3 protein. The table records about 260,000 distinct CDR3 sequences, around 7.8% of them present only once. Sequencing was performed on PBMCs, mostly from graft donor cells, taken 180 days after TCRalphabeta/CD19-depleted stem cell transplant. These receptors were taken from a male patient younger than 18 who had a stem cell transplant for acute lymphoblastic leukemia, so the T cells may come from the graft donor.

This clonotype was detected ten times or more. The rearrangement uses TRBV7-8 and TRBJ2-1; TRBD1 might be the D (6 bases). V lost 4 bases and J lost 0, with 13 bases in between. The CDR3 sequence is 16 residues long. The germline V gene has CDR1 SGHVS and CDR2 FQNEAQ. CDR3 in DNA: TGTGCCAGCAGCTCCCATGTAGGGGGCTCCTACAATGAGCAGTTCTTC. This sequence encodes CASSSHVGGSYNEQFF.

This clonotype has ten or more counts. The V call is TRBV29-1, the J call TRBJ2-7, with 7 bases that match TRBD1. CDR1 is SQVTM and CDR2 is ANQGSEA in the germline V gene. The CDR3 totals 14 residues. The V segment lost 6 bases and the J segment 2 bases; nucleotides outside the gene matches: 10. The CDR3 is CSVTGTVTPYEQYF. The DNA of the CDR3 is TGCAGCGTCACCGGGACAGTCACCCCCTACGAGCAGTACTTC.

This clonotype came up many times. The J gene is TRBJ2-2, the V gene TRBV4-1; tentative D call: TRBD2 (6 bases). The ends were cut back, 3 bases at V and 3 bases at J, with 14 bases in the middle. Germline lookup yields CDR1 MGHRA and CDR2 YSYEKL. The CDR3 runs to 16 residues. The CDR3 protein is CASSHDSGLYTGELFF. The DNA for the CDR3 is TGCGCCAGCAGCCACGACTCGGGACTGTACACCGGGGAGCTGTTTTTT.

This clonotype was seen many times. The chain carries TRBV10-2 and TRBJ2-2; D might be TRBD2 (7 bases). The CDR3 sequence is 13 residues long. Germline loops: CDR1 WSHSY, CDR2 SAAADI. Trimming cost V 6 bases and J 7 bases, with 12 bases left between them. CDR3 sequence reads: CASSGGPSGELFF. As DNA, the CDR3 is TGCGCCAGCAGCGGGGGGCCGAGCGGGGAGCTGTTTTTT.

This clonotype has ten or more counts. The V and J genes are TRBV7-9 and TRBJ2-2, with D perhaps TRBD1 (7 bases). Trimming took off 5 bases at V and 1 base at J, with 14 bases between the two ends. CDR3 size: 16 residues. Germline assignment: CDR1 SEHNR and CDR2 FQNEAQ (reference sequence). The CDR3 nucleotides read TGTGCCAGCAGCACGCGGGGACAGAGGAACACCGGGGAGCTGTTTTTT. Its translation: CASSTRGQRNTGELFF.

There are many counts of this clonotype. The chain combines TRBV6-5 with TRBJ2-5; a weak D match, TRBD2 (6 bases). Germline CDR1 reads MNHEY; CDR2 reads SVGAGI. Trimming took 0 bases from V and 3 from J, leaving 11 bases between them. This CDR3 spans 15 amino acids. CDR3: CASSYSTGVKETQYF. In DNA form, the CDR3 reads TGTGCCAGCAGTTACTCCACGGGGGTTAAAGAGACCCAGTACTTC.

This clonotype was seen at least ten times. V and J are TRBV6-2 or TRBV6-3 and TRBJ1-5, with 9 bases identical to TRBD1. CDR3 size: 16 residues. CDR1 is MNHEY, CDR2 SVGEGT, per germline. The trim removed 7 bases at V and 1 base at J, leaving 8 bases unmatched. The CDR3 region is CASTGTGLLSNQPQHF. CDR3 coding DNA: TGTGCCAGCACCGGGACAGGGCTTTTAAGCAATCAGCCCCAGCATTTT.

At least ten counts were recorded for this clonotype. The CDR3 loop is CASSQNRGVRETQYF. CDR3 sequence (DNA): TGTGCCAGCAGCCAGAACCGAGGGGTGAGGGAGACCCAGTACTTC. The chain joins TRBV3-1 to TRBJ2-5; TRBD1 or TRBD2 may be the D gene (5 bases each). Germline V gene sequence: CDR1 LGHDT, CDR2 YNNKEL (reference sequence). The V and J ends lost 3 bases and 5 bases respectively, with 16 bases between them. The CDR3 is made up of 15 amino acids.